This T cell receptor beta chain was documented in a study of T cells in Graves' hyperthyroidism and ophthalmopathy. Study-wide results and caveats: Most thyroid clonotypes expanded above 0.001 appeared in blood too. Ophthalmopathy got predicted by the model a median about six months before its onset.

CDR1 and CDR2 (germline): DFQATT, SNEGSKA (reference sequence). V lost 1 base and J 9 bases, leaving 12 bases between the germline ends. This CDR3 has 12 amino acids. Exclusions: uncontrolled infection, other autoimmune disease, pregnancy, lactation. Researchers amplified the TCR beta CDR3 regions from RNA transcripts. HTBI primers drove first-round RT-PCR of the TCR CDR3. MiXCR, run by TCRdb on the multiplex PCR reads, gives a single entry per CDR3 protein. The sample lists 450,000 to 700,000 distinct CDR3 sequences, about 43% occurring once. Ten or more counts support this clonotype. Its antigen is currently unknown.

The chain is built from TRBV20-1 and TRBJ1-2; tentative D call: TRBD1 (6 bases). The source material was peripheral blood or thyroid tissue (not recorded which). The TCR sequence derives from an adult woman with Graves' disease, either hyperthyroidism or ophthalmopathy (not recorded which). CDR3 nucleotides: TGCAGTGCTAGAGTATTCCAGGGGAGCTACACCTTC. Translation: CSARVFQGSYTF.